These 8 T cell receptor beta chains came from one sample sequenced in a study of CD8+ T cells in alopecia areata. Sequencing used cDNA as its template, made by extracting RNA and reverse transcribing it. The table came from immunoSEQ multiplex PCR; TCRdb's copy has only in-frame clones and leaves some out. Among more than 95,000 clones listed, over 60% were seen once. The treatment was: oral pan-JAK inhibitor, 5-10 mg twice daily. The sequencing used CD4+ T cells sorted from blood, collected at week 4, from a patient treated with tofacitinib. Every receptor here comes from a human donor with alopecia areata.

The CDR3 sequence is CASSPRDIYTEAFF. The CDR3 DNA follows: TGTGCCAGCAGCCCACGGGACATATACACTGAAGCTTTCTTT. This chain joins TRBV9 and TRBJ1-1; maybe TRBD1 (6 bases). The CDR3 is 14 residues long. Per the germline V gene, CDR1 is SGDLS and CDR2 is YYNGEE. The V end was cut by 4 bases, the J end by 3 bases, with 13 bases between. Using reference TRBV9 and TRBJ1-1 for the parts outside the CDR3, the full variable domain is DSGVTQTPKHLITATGQRVTLRCSPRSGDLSVYWYQQSLDQGLQFLIQYYNGEERAKGNILERFSAQQFPDLHSELNLSSLELGDSALYFCASSPRDIYTEAFFGQGTRLTVV.

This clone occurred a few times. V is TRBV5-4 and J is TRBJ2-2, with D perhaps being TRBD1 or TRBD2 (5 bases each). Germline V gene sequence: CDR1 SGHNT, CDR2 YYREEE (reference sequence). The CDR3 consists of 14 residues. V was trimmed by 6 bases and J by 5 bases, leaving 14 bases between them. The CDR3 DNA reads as TGTGCCAGCACCCCGAGTGGGGGTACCGGGGAGCTGTTTTTT. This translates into CASTPSGGTGELFF.

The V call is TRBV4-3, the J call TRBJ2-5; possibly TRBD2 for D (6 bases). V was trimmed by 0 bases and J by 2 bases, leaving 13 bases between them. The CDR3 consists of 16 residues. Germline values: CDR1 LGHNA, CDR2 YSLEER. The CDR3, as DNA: TGCGCCAGCAGCCAAGATCGGGCGGGAAATCAAGAGACCCAGTACTTC. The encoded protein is CASSQDRAGNQETQYF.

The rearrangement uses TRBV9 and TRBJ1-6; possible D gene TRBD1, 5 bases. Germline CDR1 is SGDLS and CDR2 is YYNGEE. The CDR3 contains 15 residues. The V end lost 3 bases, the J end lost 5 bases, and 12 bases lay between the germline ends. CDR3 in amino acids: CASSGGTGNNSPLHF. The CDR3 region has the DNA TGTGCCAGCAGCGGCGGGACGGGTAATAATTCACCCCTCCACTTT.

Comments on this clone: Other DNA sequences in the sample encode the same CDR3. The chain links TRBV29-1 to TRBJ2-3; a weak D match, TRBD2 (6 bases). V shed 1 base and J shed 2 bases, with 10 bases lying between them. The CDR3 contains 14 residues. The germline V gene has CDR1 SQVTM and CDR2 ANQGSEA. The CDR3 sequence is CSVEGGAHTDTQYF. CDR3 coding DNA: TGCAGCGTTGAAGGCGGGGCGCACACAGATACGCAGTATTTT.

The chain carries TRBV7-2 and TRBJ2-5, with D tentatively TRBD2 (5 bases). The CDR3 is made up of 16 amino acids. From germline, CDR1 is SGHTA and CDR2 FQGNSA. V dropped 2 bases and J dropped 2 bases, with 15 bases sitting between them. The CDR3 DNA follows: TGTGCCAGCAGCTTACAAGTGACTACGGGGCAAGAGACCCAGTACTTC. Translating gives CASSLQVTTGQETQYF.

In DNA form, the CDR3 reads TGTGCCAGCAGCGCGACAGGGTCGATCCAACCCCTCCACTTT. Encoded protein: CASSATGSIQPLHF. The gene calls are TRBV9 and TRBJ1-6; 7 nucleotides align to TRBD1. This CDR3 is 14 amino acids long. V lost 3 bases, J lost 12 bases, and 9 bases stayed unmatched. Germline CDR1 reads SGDLS; CDR2 reads YYNGEE.

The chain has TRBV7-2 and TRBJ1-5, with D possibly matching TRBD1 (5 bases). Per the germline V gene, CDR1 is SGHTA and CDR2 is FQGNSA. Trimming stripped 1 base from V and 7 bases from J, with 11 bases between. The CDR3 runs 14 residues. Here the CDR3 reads CASSLVPREQPQHF. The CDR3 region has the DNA TGTGCCAGCAGCTTAGTACCCAGGGAACAGCCCCAGCATTTT. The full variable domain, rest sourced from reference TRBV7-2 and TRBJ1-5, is GAGVSQSPSNKVTEKGKDVELRCDPISGHTALYWYRQSLGQGLEFLIYFQGNSAPDKSGLPSDRFSAERTGGSVSTLTIQRTQQEDSAVYLCASSLVPREQPQHFGDGTRLSIL.